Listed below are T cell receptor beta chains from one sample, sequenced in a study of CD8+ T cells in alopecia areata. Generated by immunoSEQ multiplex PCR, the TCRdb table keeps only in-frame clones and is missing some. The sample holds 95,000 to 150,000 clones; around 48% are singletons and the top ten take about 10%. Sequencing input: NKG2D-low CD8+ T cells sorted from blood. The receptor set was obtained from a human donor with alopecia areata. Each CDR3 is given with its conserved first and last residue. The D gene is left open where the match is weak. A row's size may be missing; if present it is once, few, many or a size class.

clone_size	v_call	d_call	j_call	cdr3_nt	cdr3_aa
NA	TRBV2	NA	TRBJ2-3	TGTGCCAGCAGGGACTTCAGCACAGATACGCAGTATTTT	CASRDFSTDTQYF
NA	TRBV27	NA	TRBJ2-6	TGTGCCAGCAGTTTCCAGGGGAGCTCTGGGGCCAACGTCCTGACTTTC	CASSFQGSSGANVLTF
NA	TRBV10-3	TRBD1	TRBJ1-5	TGTGCCATCAGTTCCGGGACAGGAGATAGCAATCAGCCCCAGCATTTT	CAISSGTGDSNQPQHF
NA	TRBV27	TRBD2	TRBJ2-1	TGTGCCAGCAGTCCCCCAAGCGGGAGGGTGTTCTTC	CASSPPSGRVFF
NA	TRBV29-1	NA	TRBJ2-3	TGCAGCGTTGAGGTGGGGGCGCAAACAGATACGCAGTATTTT	CSVEVGAQTDTQYF
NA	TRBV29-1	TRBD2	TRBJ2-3	TGCAGCGGGGCCACTAGCGTATACTCAGATACGCAGTATTTT	CSGATSVYSDTQYF
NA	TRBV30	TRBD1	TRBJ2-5	TGTGCCTGGAGTGGGACAGGGGGCCGGGGGGAGACCCAGTACTTC	CAWSGTGGRGETQYF
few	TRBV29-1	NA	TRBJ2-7	TGCAGCGTTGCCAAGGGGTGGGTAAACGAGCAGTACTTC	CSVAKGWVNEQYF
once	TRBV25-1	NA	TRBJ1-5	TGTGCCAGCAGTGCCACAGGAGAATGGCATTTT	CASSATGEWHF
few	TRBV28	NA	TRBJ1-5	TGTGCCAGCAGTCCCGTTAATCAGCCCCAGCATTTT	CASSPVNQPQHF
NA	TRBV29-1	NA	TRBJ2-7	TGCAGCGTTGAGGGCAGACCCTACGAGCAGTACTTC	CSVEGRPYEQYF
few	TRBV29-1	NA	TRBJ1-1	TGCAGCGGGGGGCCCTTGGGCATGAACACTGAAGCTTTCTTT	CSGGPLGMNTEAFF
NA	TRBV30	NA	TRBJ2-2	TGTGCCTGGAGGGGGTCCGGGGAGCTGTTTTTT	CAWRGSGELFF
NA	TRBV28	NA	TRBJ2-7	TGTGCCAGCAGTTACTCCGGGAGTCGGTACGAGCAGTACTTC	CASSYSGSRYEQYF
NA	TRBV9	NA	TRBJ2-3	TGTGCCAGCAGCGTAGCTACCCAAAGCACAGATACGCAGTATTTT	CASSVATQSTDTQYF
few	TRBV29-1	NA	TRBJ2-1	TGCAGCGTTGAGATAGGGCAGGGCAATGAGCAGTTCTTC	CSVEIGQGNEQFF
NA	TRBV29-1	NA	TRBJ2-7	TGCAGCGTTGAAAGCTCCTACGAGCAGTACTTC	CSVESSYEQYF
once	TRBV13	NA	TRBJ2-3	TGTGCCAGCAGCTTAAGGCAAAGTAAAGATACGCAGTATTTT	CASSLRQSKDTQYF
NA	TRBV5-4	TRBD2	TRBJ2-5	TGTGCCAGCAGCTTGGTAGGACTAGCGGACCAAGAGACCCAGTACTTC	CASSLVGLADQETQYF
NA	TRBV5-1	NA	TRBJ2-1	TGCGCCAGCCGAGCGGTCGAATCATATGAGCAGTTCTTC	CASRAVESYEQFF
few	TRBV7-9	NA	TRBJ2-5	TGTGCCAGCGGCAGGGATGAGACCCAGTACTTC	CASGRDETQYF
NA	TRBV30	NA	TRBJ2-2	TGTGCCTGGAGGGGGGCAGGGAAGGACACCGGGGAGCTGTTTTTT	CAWRGAGKDTGELFF
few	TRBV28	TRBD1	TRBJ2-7	TGTGCCAGCAGGGACAGGGTCTACGAGCAGTACTTC	CASRDRVYEQYF
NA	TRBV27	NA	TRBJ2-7	TGTGCCAGCAGTTCCCGGTACGAGCAGTACTTC	CASSSRYEQYF
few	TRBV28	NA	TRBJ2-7	TGTGCCAGCAGTGAGAGGGAGCCCCTCTACGAGCAGTACTTC	CASSEREPLYEQYF
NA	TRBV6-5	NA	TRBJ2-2	TGTGCCAGCAGTCACGGGGACTTTTACACCGGGGAGCTGTTTTTT	CASSHGDFYTGELFF
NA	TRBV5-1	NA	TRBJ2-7	TGCGCCAGCAGCTTGAATAACGAGCAGTACTTC	CASSLNNEQYF
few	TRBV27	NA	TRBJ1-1	TGTGCCAGCTTCCTGAACACTGAAGCTTTCTTT	CASFLNTEAFF
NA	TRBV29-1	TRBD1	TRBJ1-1	TGCAGCGTCTCGACAGGGGTGGACACTGAAGCTTTCTTT	CSVSTGVDTEAFF
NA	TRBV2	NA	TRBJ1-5	TGTGCCAGCACGCCGGGACCGACCGATCAGCCCCAGCATTTT	CASTPGPTDQPQHF
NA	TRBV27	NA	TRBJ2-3	TGTGCCAGCAGTCCGACGACTCCTCGGGGACAGTATTTT	CASSPTTPRGQYF
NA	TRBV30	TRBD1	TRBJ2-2	TGTGCCTGGGTACAGGGGGCGGCCGGGGAGCTGTTTTTT	CAWVQGAAGELFF
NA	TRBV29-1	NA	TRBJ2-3	TGCAGCGTTGATTACTATAGCACAGATACGCAGTATTTT	CSVDYYSTDTQYF
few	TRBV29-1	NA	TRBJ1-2	TGCAGCGTTGACTCTAACTATGGCTACACCTTC	CSVDSNYGYTF
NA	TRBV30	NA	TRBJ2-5	TGTGCCCTGGACTCAGGCGGAGAAGAGACCCAGTACTTC	CALDSGGEETQYF
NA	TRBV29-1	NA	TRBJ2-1	TGCAGCGTCGTCGGGGTTTCCGGTGAGCAGTTCTTC	CSVVGVSGEQFF
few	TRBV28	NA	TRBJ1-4	TGTGCCAGCAGCCTCGGGACGGAAAATGAAAAACTGTTTTTT	CASSLGTENEKLFF
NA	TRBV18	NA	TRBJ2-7	TGTGCCAGCTCTTCGACTAGCTCCTACGAGCAGTACTTC	CASSSTSSYEQYF
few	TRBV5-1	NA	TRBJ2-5	TGCGCCAGCAGCTTGGGGGTGGACAGCCAAGAGACCCAGTACTTC	CASSLGVDSQETQYF
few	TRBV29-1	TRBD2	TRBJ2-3	TGCAGCACGGGACTAGTTGGGGCCACAGATACGCAGTATTTT	CSTGLVGATDTQYF
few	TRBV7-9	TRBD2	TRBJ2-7	TGTGCCAGCAGCTTAGATAGCGGGAGGCCCACCTACGAGCAGTACTTC	CASSLDSGRPTYEQYF
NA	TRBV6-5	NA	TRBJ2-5	TGTGCCAGCAGCGATAGCTTTGTGTTCCAAGAGACCCAGTACTTC	CASSDSFVFQETQYF